This TCR beta chain is from a study of identical twins. As to this clonotype: Its antigen is unidentified.

All donors comprised healthy Caucasians. Broader study findings: Out-of-frame alpha sequences shared between twins exhibited an excess of low generation probability.

Using its own MiXCR run on the 5' RACE reads, TCRdb lists one record per CDR3 protein. The sample contains 280,000 or so distinct CDR3 sequences, under 9.5% of which appear only once. The same data also contributed to another study, on yellow fever vaccine responses in identical twins.

Material: memory (CD45RO+) T cells sorted from blood. This TCR was recovered from a woman under 30 in good health.

CDR3 region: CASNGVSGSAYNEQFF. The DNA of the CDR3 is TGTGCCAGCAACGGTGTATCGGGAAGCGCCTACAATGAGCAGTTCTTC. J is TRBJ2-1 and V is TRBV2; perhaps TRBD2 as D (5 bases). V was cut by 7 bases and J by 2 bases, with 18 bases left in between. The CDR3 spans 16 residues. Germline CDR1 reads SNHLY; CDR2 reads FYNNEI.